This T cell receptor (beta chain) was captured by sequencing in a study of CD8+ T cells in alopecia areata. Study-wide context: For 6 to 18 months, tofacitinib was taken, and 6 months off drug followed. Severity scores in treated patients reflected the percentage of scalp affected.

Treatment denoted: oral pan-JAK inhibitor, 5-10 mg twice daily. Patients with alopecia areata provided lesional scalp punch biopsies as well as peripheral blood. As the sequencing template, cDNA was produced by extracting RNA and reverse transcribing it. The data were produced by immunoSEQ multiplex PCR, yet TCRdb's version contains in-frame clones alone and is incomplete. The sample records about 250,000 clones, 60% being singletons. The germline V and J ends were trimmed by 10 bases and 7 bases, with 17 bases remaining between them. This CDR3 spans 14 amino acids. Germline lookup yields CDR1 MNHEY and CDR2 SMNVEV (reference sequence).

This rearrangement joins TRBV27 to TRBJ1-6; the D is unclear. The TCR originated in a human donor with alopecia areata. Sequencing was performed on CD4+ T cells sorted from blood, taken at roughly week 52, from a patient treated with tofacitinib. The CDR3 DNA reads TGTGCCACCAAACGGACCTCCCCAAATTCACCCCTCCACTTT. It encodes CATKRTSPNSPLHF.